This TCR beta chain was captured in a study of cytomegalovirus exposure and HLA in healthy donors. Study-wide context: Most donors, just over 80% of over 350 genotyped, fell in the Caucasian-associated ancestry cluster. Study-level results: The authors enumerated 150 to 200 TCR beta chains as linked to cytomegalovirus. Follow-up analysis later connected one missense variant in DCLRE1C with trimming of TCR beta V- and J-genes. According to a later analysis, most TCR beta chains associated with CMV appeared HLA-restricted.

PCR involved 60 Vbeta and 13 Jbeta primers. Assay: immunoSEQ multiplex PCR; the TCRdb copy retains only in-frame clones and omits some. Found here are roughly 110,000 clones, about 74% of them singletons; the top ten hold less than 15%. To note about this clone: As yet, its antigen is unknown.

What was sequenced was PBMCs. The receptor was isolated from a woman aged 40 to 50 in good health and CMV-seropositive.

DNA of the CDR3: TGTGCCAGCAGCTACCGCCGGACTAGCGGCTCCTACGAGCAGTACTTC. It is translated as CASSYRRTSGSYEQYF. The chain has TRBV5-4 and TRBJ2-7; 10 bases fit TRBD2. CDR3 length: 16 residues. Germline-derived CDR1 and CDR2 are SGHNT and YYREEE (reference sequence). With 3 bases clipped from V and 0 bases from J, the junction kept 6 bases outside the gene matches.